Listed below are T cell receptor beta chains from one sample, sequenced in a study of cytomegalovirus exposure and HLA in healthy donors. Sequencing used immunoSEQ multiplex PCR; TCRdb keeps in-frame clones, though not all of them. The sample includes 150,000 to 200,000 clones, approximately 70% of them seen just once. The specimen sequenced was PBMCs. The receptor source for this set is a woman in her thirties or forties in good health and CMV-seropositive. The CDR3 runs from the conserved cysteine through the conserved F or W. The size entry is marked missing in some rows and otherwise reads once, few, many or a size class.

clone_size: -
j_call: TRBJ1-5
cdr3_length: 14
v_call: TRBV6-1
cdr3_aa: CASTLRGGDQPQNF

clone_size: few
j_call: TRBJ2-1
cdr3_length: 15
v_call: TRBV5-1
cdr3_aa: CASSLALSSYNEQFF

clone_size: few
j_call: TRBJ1-1
cdr3_length: 15
v_call: TRBV4-2
cdr3_aa: CASSQGVSSNTEAFF

clone_size: few
j_call: TRBJ2-1
cdr3_length: 17
v_call: TRBV27
cdr3_aa: CASSAGTTPGVSDEQFF

clone_size: -
j_call: TRBJ1-5
cdr3_length: 16
v_call: TRBV19
cdr3_aa: CASSLRGGYSNQPQHF

clone_size: -
j_call: TRBJ1-4
cdr3_length: 12
v_call: TRBV7-9
cdr3_aa: CSSAISNEKLFF

clone_size: few
j_call: TRBJ2-5
cdr3_length: 16
v_call: TRBV7-2
cdr3_aa: CASSLGGLAGLETQYF

clone_size: -
j_call: TRBJ2-7
cdr3_length: 14
v_call: TRBV6-5
cdr3_aa: CASSYSRGAYEQYF

clone_size: -
j_call: TRBJ1-1
cdr3_length: 14
v_call: TRBV29-1
cdr3_aa: CSVAGQGARTEAFF

clone_size: few
j_call: TRBJ1-5
cdr3_length: 15
v_call: TRBV9
cdr3_aa: CASSLGQGPYQPQHF

clone_size: once
j_call: TRBJ2-7
cdr3_length: 15
v_call: TRBV4-3
cdr3_aa: CASSQVADSPYEQYF

clone_size: -
j_call: TRBJ2-2
cdr3_length: 17
v_call: TRBV5-1
cdr3_aa: CASSGLAGGRGAGELFF

clone_size: -
j_call: TRBJ2-5
cdr3_length: 17
v_call: TRBV9
cdr3_aa: CASSVGRGASGQETQYF

clone_size: -
j_call: TRBJ2-7
cdr3_length: 13
v_call: TRBV6-1
cdr3_aa: CASIRTGSYEQYF

clone_size: once
j_call: TRBJ1-5
cdr3_length: 16
v_call: TRBV5-8
cdr3_aa: CASRFDRGGRNQPQHF

clone_size: -
j_call: TRBJ1-5
cdr3_length: 14
v_call: TRBV28
cdr3_aa: CASSLTGGNQPQHF

clone_size: -
j_call: TRBJ1-6
cdr3_length: 15
v_call: TRBV7-9
cdr3_aa: CASSLVTGLISPLHF

clone_size: -
j_call: TRBJ1-1
cdr3_length: 14
v_call: TRBV5-4
cdr3_aa: CASSFDRMYTEAFF

clone_size: -
j_call: TRBJ1-1
cdr3_length: 13
v_call: TRBV7-8
cdr3_aa: CASSLDRAGGAFF

clone_size: -
j_call: TRBJ2-7
cdr3_length: 15
v_call: TRBV5-1
cdr3_aa: CASSYSGTGGYEQYF

clone_size: -
j_call: TRBJ2-2
cdr3_length: 15
v_call: TRBV7-9
cdr3_aa: CASSSRQGATGELFF

clone_size: -
j_call: TRBJ2-7
cdr3_length: 15
v_call: TRBV6-5
cdr3_aa: CASSQTRDSMGEQYF

clone_size: -
j_call: TRBJ2-5
cdr3_length: 17
v_call: TRBV7-6
cdr3_aa: CASSWGLAATRKETQYF

clone_size: -
j_call: TRBJ2-4
cdr3_length: 15
v_call: TRBV6-1
cdr3_aa: CASTHTQGIKNIQYF

clone_size: -
j_call: TRBJ2-3
cdr3_length: 15
v_call: TRBV4-1
cdr3_aa: CASSQGLAGGSVQYF

clone_size: -
j_call: TRBJ1-2
cdr3_length: 14
v_call: TRBV5-4
cdr3_aa: CASSFRDSLYGYTF

clone_size: -
j_call: TRBJ1-2
cdr3_length: 16
v_call: TRBV18
cdr3_aa: CASSRSDRASNYGYPF

clone_size: -
j_call: TRBJ1-1
cdr3_length: 12
v_call: TRBV29-1
cdr3_aa: CSASSGNTEAFF

clone_size: -
j_call: TRBJ2-2
cdr3_length: 16
v_call: TRBV5-1
cdr3_aa: CASSSAPGGQTGELFF

clone_size: -
j_call: TRBJ2-7
cdr3_length: 14
v_call: TRBV15
cdr3_aa: CATSRGGAVYEQYF

clone_size: -
j_call: TRBJ2-7
cdr3_length: 12
v_call: TRBV19
cdr3_aa: CASTGTSDEQYF

clone_size: few
j_call: TRBJ2-4
cdr3_length: 15
v_call: TRBV5-1
cdr3_aa: CASSPRVVDKNIQYF

clone_size: -
j_call: TRBJ2-7
cdr3_length: 14
v_call: TRBV28
cdr3_aa: CASSSGLADYEQYF

clone_size: once
j_call: TRBJ1-1
cdr3_length: 14
v_call: TRBV5-1
cdr3_aa: CASSPGGASTEAFF

clone_size: few
j_call: TRBJ1-2
cdr3_length: 13
v_call: TRBV28
cdr3_aa: CASSESRGHGYPF

clone_size: -
j_call: TRBJ1-1
cdr3_length: 14
v_call: TRBV4-3
cdr3_aa: CASSHDPPGTEAFF

clone_size: -
j_call: TRBJ1-1
cdr3_length: 13
v_call: TRBV27
cdr3_aa: CASSPGQVIEAFF